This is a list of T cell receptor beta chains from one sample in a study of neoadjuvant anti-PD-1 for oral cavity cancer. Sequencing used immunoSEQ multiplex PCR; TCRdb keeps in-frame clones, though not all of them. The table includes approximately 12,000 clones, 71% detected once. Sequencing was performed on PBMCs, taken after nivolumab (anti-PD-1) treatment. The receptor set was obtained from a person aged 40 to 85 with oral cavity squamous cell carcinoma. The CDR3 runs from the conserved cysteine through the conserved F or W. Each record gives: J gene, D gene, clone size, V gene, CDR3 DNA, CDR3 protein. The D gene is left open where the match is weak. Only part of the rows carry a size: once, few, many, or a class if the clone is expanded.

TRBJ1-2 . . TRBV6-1 TGTGCCAGCAGCTTGAGGACGGATCCGGGGGGCTACACCTTC CASSLRTDPGGYTF
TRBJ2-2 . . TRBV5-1 TGCGCCAGCAGGGAGCAGGTCCAGACCGGGGAGCTGTTTTTT CASREQVQTGELFF
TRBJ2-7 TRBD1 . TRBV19 TGTGCCAGTAGTGTCGCCCGGGACAGCGGCTTAGAGCAGTACTTC CASSVARDSGLEQYF
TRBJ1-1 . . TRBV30 TGTGCCTGGGAAGTTCGAAGAGCTTTCTTT CAWEVRRAFF
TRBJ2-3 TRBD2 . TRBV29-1 TGCAGCGTTGAGACTAGCGGGGGGCGGGGAGATACGCAGTATTTT CSVETSGGRGDTQYF
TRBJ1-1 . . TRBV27 TGTGCCAGCAGTCCCCGGGTAGGTCAGTTGGTTCGCCACACTGAAGCTTTCTTT CASSPRVGQLVRHTEAFF
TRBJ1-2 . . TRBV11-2 TGTGCCAGCAGCTTGGGCCAGACATCCTGGGGCTACACCTTC CASSLGQTSWGYTF
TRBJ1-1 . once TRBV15 TGTGCCACCAGTTACGTCCGGAACACTGAAGCTTTCTTT CATSYVRNTEAFF
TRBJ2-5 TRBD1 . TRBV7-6 TGTGCCAGCCTAAGAGGGGGCCGACAGAACCAAGAGACCCAGTACTTC CASLRGGRQNQETQYF
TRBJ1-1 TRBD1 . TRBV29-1 TGCAGCGTCTCAGGGACAGGGGCCGGCTTTGGGGCTGAAGCTTTCTTT CSVSGTGAGFGAEAFF
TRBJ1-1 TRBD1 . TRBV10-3 TGTGCCATCAGCAACCAGGGGGCTTCGATTTCTGAAGCTTTCTTT CAISNQGASISEAFF
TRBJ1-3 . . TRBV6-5 TGTGCCAGCAGTTACGACTCCCTCTCTGGAAACACCATATATTTT CASSYDSLSGNTIYF
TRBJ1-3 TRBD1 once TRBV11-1 TGTGCCAGCAGCGCACAGGGGTACTCTGGAAACACCATATATTTT CASSAQGYSGNTIYF
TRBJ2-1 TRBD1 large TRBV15 TGTGCCACCAGCAGAGAATCTCCGGGACAGGGGATAGATGAGCAGTTCTTC CATSRESPGQGIDEQFF
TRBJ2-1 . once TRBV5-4 TGTGCCAGCAGCTTGGATAATGAGCAGTTCTTC CASSLDNEQFF
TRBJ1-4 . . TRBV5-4 TGTGCCAGCAGCTTGGGGGGGGCGCAGACTAATGAAAAACTGTTTTTT CASSLGGAQTNEKLFF
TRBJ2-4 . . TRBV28 TGTGCCAGCAGTGCCGCGCAGGTCCGCAGAAACATTCAGTACTTC CASSAAQVRRNIQYF
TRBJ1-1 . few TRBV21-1 TGTGCCAGCAGCAACTGTCAGGGGGAGACTGAAGCTTTCTTT CASSNCQGETEAFF
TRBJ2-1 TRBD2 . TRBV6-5 TGTGCCAGCAGTTCCTCGAGCGGGAGAGCCCCCTATGAGCAGTTCTTC CASSSSSGRAPYEQFF
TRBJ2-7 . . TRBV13 TGTGCCAGTTCCGCGATTGGAGCCTACGAGCAGTACTTC CASSAIGAYEQYF
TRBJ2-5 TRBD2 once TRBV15 TGTGCCACCAGCAGAGGGGTTGGCGGGGGACCCACCATACGGGAGACCCAGTACTTC CATSRGVGGGPTIRETQYF
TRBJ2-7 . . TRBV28 TGTGCCAGCAGTTCCCCTGGCTACGAGCAGTACTTC CASSSPGYEQYF
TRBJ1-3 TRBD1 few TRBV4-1 TGCGCCAGCAGCCAGGTCACAGGGGTAGGAAACACCATATATTTT CASSQVTGVGNTIYF
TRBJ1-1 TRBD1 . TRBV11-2 TGTGCCAGCAGCTCGGACAGGTCGACTGAAGCTTTCTTT CASSSDRSTEAFF
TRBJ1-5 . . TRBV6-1 TGTGCCAGCAGTGAAGTACCGTCGCGCGGCAATCAGCCCCAGCATTTT CASSEVPSRGNQPQHF
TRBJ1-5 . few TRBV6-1 TGTGCCAGCAGTGAAGCGTATGGGGGTCAGCCCCAGCATTTT CASSEAYGGQPQHF
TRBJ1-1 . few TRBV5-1 TGCGCCAGCAGCTTGGCCTCGGCAGTAAGATCCACTGAAGCTTTCTTT CASSLASAVRSTEAFF
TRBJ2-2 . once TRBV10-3 TGTGCCATCAGTGTAGGGTGGCTTGGGACCGGGGAGCTGTTTTTT CAISVGWLGTGELFF
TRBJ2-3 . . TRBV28 TGTGCCAGCAGTTTTACAGATACGCAGTATTTT CASSFTDTQYF
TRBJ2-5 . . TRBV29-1 TGCAGCGCCAGATCGGGCAGGGGAACGGGTGAGACCCAGTACTTC CSARSGRGTGETQYF
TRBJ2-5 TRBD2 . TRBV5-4 TGTGCCAGCAGCTTGGCCGGCCCTATAGCGGGGGGGCGGGAGACCCAGTACTTC CASSLAGPIAGGRETQYF
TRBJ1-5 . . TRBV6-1 TGTGCCAGCCGAGACAGCAACAATCAGCCCCAGCATTTT CASRDSNNQPQHF
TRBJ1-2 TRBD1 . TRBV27 TGTGCCAGCAGTTCCTACAGGGGTAAACCTCACTCCTACACCTTC CASSSYRGKPHSYTF
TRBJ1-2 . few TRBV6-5 TGTGCCAGCAGTTACGATACAGAACGGGGCTATGGCTACACCTTC CASSYDTERGYGYTF